What follows are 27 T cell receptor beta chains derived from one specimen sequenced in a study of metastatic and nonmetastatic thyroid tumors. TCRdb reassembled clones from the PCR reads with MiXCR. Of about 25,000 clones detected, around a fifth appear once; the ten largest clones hold about a quarter. No patient received treatment before thyroid surgery. The sample taken for sequencing was blood. The receptors derive from a male donor with papillary thyroid cancer or a benign thyroid nodule (not recorded which). Some clones in this sample may be carry-over from other donors' samples.

This clone is termed medium-sized. The V and J genes are TRBV2 and TRBJ1-1; D is unresolved. CDR1 is SNHLY, CDR2 FYNNEI, per germline. V was cut by 7 bases and J by 1 base, with 19 bases left in between. The length of the CDR3 is 16 residues. The CDR3 sequence is CASTGPEGTWNTEAFF. CDR3 sequence (DNA): TGTGCCAGCACCGGACCTGAGGGTACCTGGAACACTGAAGCTTTCTTT.

In this sample, this clone turned up a few times. This may be a read error: a much more frequent sequence differs by one nucleotide. The CDR3 loop reads CASTLAGYNEQFF. CDR3 nucleotides: TGCGCCAGCACCTTGGCCGGGTACAATGAGCAGTTCTTC. This chain links TRBV5-1 with TRBJ2-1; no definite D call. Germline V gives CDR1 SGHRS, CDR2 YFSETQ. There are 13 residues in the CDR3.

This clone was recorded many times. The chain links TRBV27 to TRBJ2-7, with 10 bases that match TRBD1. From germline, CDR1 is MNHEY and CDR2 SMNVEV (reference sequence). Trimming at V came to 5 bases and at J to 4 bases, leaving 8 bases not matched to a gene. The CDR3 is 15 residues long. Written as DNA, the CDR3 is TGTGCCAGCAGTCCACCGGGACAGGGGAGGTACGAGCAGTACTTC. Its protein is CASSPPGQGRYEQYF.

This clone was detected many times. The rearrangement uses TRBV13 and TRBJ1-1, with a weak D call TRBD1 (6 bases). The V gene's germline CDR1 is PRHDT and CDR2 FYEKMQ (reference sequence). This CDR3 spans 14 amino acids. The ends were cut back, 5 bases at V and 2 bases at J, with 12 bases in the middle. The CDR3 protein is CASSPGQRNTEAFF. For the CDR3, the DNA is TGTGCCAGCAGCCCCGGACAGAGAAACACTGAAGCTTTCTTT.

This clone came up many times. The chain joins TRBV7-3 to TRBJ2-7; no firm D call. Trimming shortened V by 5 bases and J by 6 bases, and 17 bases separated the two germline ends. This CDR3 has 14 amino acids. CDR1 is SGHTA and CDR2 is FQGTGA in the germline V gene. The CDR3 loop is CASSPLSAHSEQYF. DNA of the CDR3: TGTGCCAGCAGCCCCTTGTCTGCCCATTCCGAGCAGTACTTC.

The chain is built from TRBV7-3 and TRBJ2-3; D is unclear. Germline values: CDR1 SGHTA, CDR2 FQGTGA. This CDR3 region has 14 residues. The V and J ends lost 2 bases and 0 bases respectively, with 6 bases between them. CDR3 in amino acids: CASSLVHSTDTQYF. DNA of the CDR3: TGTGCCAGCAGCTTAGTTCACAGCACAGATACGCAGTATTTT.

Sample share makes this clone medium-sized. The rearrangement links TRBV11-3 to TRBJ2-7; D might be TRBD2 (5 bases). CDR3 length equals 15 residues. CDR1 and CDR2 (germline): SGHNT, YENEEA. V gave up 0 bases and J gave up 4 bases, with 13 bases separating them. As DNA, the CDR3 is TGTGCCAGCAGCTTAGATATGCGAGGGAGATACGAGCAGTACTTC. It codes for CASSLDMRGRYEQYF.

This clone came up a few times. The chain links TRBV19 to TRBJ1-4, with TRBD1 matching 7 bases. The CDR3 sequence is 14 residues long. With V trimmed by 6 bases and J by 5 bases, 6 bases remained unmatched. Germline values: CDR1 LNHDA, CDR2 SQIVND (reference sequence). The chain's CDR3 is CASSPGQPNEKLFF. The DNA for the CDR3 is TGTGCCAGTAGCCCGGGACAGCCAAATGAAAAACTGTTTTTT.

This clone was observed many times. This chain joins TRBV12-5 and TRBJ2-7, with D uncertain. The germline CDR1 and CDR2 sequences are LGHNT and FRNRAP. The CDR3 loop spans 14 amino acids. Deletions cut 2 bases from V and 2 bases from J, with 10 bases between. The CDR3 nucleotides read TGTGCTAGTGGTTTGCCCAGAGACCCCTACGAGCAGTACTTC. This gives the protein CASGLPRDPYEQYF. The full variable domain, completed using reference TRBV12-5 and TRBJ2-7, is DARVTQTPRHKVTEMGQEVTMRCQPILGHNTVFWYRQTMMQGLELLAYFRNRAPLDDSGMPKDRFSAEMPDATLATLKIQPSEPRDSAVYFCASGLPRDPYEQYFGPGTRLTVT.

This clone was detected ten times or more. V usage is TRBV3-1 and J usage is TRBJ2-7, with 10 nucleotides matching TRBD2. Germline lookup yields CDR1 LGHDT and CDR2 YNNKEL (reference sequence). This CDR3 is built from 14 residues. V shed 6 bases, J shed 5 bases, and the junction held 7 bases outside the gene matches. The CDR3 region is CASRLSGRADEQYF. The CDR3 nucleotides read TGTGCCAGCAGGCTAAGCGGGAGGGCGGACGAGCAGTACTTC.

Comments on this clone: A much larger clone lies a single base off, so this may be a read error. The chain combines TRBV7-9 with TRBJ2-3; D gene ambiguous. The germline CDR1 and CDR2 sequences are SEHNR and FQNEAQ (reference sequence). Trimming pared 8 bases from V and 5 bases from J, leaving 8 bases between. CDR3 size: 11 residues. This CDR3 reads CASASKDTQYF. The CDR3, as DNA: TGTGCCAGCGCGAGTAAAGATACGCAGTATTTT.

The rearrangement joins TRBV6-9 to TRBJ2-1, with D possibly being TRBD1 (6 bases). CDR1 MNHGY and CDR2 SVAAGI come from the germline V gene. This CDR3 has 15 residues. V gave up 5 bases and J gave up 0 bases, with 11 bases separating them. The CDR3 is CASSEETGSYNEQFF. CDR3 in DNA: TGTGCCAGCAGTGAAGAGACAGGCTCCTACAATGAGCAGTTCTTC.

The sample holds many counts of this clone. The rearrangement links TRBV6-6 to TRBJ1-5, with 9 bases matching TRBD1. The V segment lost 6 bases and the J segment 5 bases; nucleotides outside the gene matches: 17. The CDR3 length is 18 residues. Per germline, CDR1 MNHNY and CDR2 SVGAGI (reference sequence). The CDR3 loop is CASRMGTGQGWFDQPQHF. Written as DNA, the CDR3 is TGTGCCAGCAGGATGGGAACGGGACAGGGTTGGTTTGATCAGCCCCAGCATTTT.

This clone was counted ten times or more. The chain links TRBV7-8 to TRBJ2-3, with 7 bases aligning to TRBD2. From germline, CDR1 is SGHVS and CDR2 FQNEAQ. Trimming at V came to 5 bases and at J to 3 bases, leaving 11 bases not matched to a gene. This CDR3 contains 16 residues. The CDR3 reads CASSIQREPGTDTQYF. In DNA form, the CDR3 reads TGTGCCAGCAGCATTCAGCGGGAACCTGGGACAGATACGCAGTATTTT.

V usage is TRBV7-9 and J usage is TRBJ2-2; D is ambiguous. This CDR3 contains 14 residues. Trimming removed 3 bases at V and 0 bases at J, with 5 bases between. Germline V gene data show CDR1 as SEHNR and CDR2 as FQNEAQ (reference sequence). The CDR3, as DNA: TGTGCCAGCAGCTTCTCGACGAACACCGGGGAGCTGTTTTTT. Translation: CASSFSTNTGELFF.

In this sample, this clone turned up many times. The V gene is TRBV25-1, the J gene TRBJ2-6; D is ambiguous. Trimming shortened V by 2 bases and J by 0 bases, and 8 bases separated the two germline ends. Looked up from germline, CDR1 is MGHDK and CDR2 is SYGVNS. The CDR3 has 16 residues. CDR3 DNA sequence: TGTGCCAGCAGTGAAAAGGACGGCTCTGGGGCCAACGTCCTGACTTTC. This sequence encodes CASSEKDGSGANVLTF. Full variable domain (rest looked up from reference TRBV25-1 and TRBJ2-6): EADIYQTPRYLVIGTGKKITLECSQTMGHDKMYWYQQDPGMELHLIHYSYGVNSTEKGDLSSESTVSRIRTEHFPLTLESARPSHTSQYLCASSEKDGSGANVLTFGAGSRLTVL.

This clone has at least ten counts. V usage is TRBV11-2 and J usage is TRBJ1-6; perhaps TRBD1 as D (5 bases). V was cut by 0 bases and J by 9 bases, with 6 bases left in between. The germline CDR1 and CDR2 sequences are SGHAT and FQNNGV. This CDR3 is built from 13 residues. The CDR3, as DNA: TGTGCCAGCAGCTTAGAGAGGGGTTCACCCCTCCACTTT. Amino acid sequence: CASSLERGSPLHF.

In the case of this clone: The same CDR3 also results from other DNA sequences found in this sample. The V and J genes are TRBV18 and TRBJ1-1; D remains unclear. The CDR3 spans 14 residues. V was trimmed by 3 bases and J by 3 bases, leaving 11 bases between them. CDR1 KGHSH and CDR2 LQKENI come from the germline V gene. The CDR3 DNA sequence: TGTGCCAGCTCACCGGACGGTTTGGACACTGAAGCTTTCTTT. Translating it yields CASSPDGLDTEAFF.

The CDR3 coding sequence is TGCGCCAGCAGCCTGGACAGGGGGCAAGATGGCTACACCTTC. Encoded protein: CASSLDRGQDGYTF. The chain links TRBV5-1 to TRBJ1-2; 11 bases match TRBD1. The ends lost 4 bases at V and 6 bases at J; junction bases unmatched: 5. In germline, CDR1 is SGHRS, CDR2 YFSETQ. The CDR3 length is 14 residues.

This clone showed up many times. In DNA, the CDR3 is TGTGCCAGCAGCCAAGGGCTCTCGAGGCTAGCGGTCTACGAGCAGTACTTC. Protein product: CASSQGLSRLAVYEQYF. V usage is TRBV14 and J usage is TRBJ2-7; 7 nucleotides align to TRBD2. Germline lookup yields CDR1 SGHDN and CDR2 FVKESK. Trimming cost V 1 base and J 3 bases; bases outside gene matches: 12. The CDR3 covers 17 residues.

This clone appeared many times. This rearrangement joins TRBV6-1 to TRBJ2-7; either TRBD1 or TRBD2 may fit D (5 bases each). Deletions cut 8 bases from V and 5 bases from J, with 10 bases between. Germline-derived CDR1 and CDR2 are MNHNS and SASEGT. The CDR3 length is 11 residues. As DNA, the CDR3 is TGTGCCAGCGGGGGATATAACGAGCAGTACTTC. Translating gives CASGGYNEQYF.

This clone was seen ten or more times. A much larger clone lies a single base off, so this may be a read error. Other DNA sequences in the same sample also yield this CDR3. The V and J genes are TRBV4-3 and TRBJ2-3; 9 bases agree with TRBD2. CDR1 and CDR2 (germline): LGHNA, YSLEER. The CDR3 is 16 residues long. Losses at the gene ends were 0 bases for V and 3 bases for J; bases not matched to a gene: 4. The CDR3 loop is CASSQDGAGGTDTQYF. CDR3 bases: TGCGCCAGCAGCCAAGACGGGGCGGGGGGGACAGATACGCAGTATTTT.

This clone was counted many times. The chain joins TRBV27 to TRBJ2-1; 13 nucleotides align to TRBD2. V dropped 5 bases and J dropped 0; count of bases not matched to a gene: 7. CDR3 length: 18 residues. Germline assignment: CDR1 MNHEY and CDR2 SMNVEV (reference sequence). CDR3 DNA sequence: TGTGCCAGCAGTGGACTAGCGGGAGCCCCGAGCTCCTACAATGAGCAGTTCTTC. Protein product: CASSGLAGAPSSYNEQFF.

A remark on this clone: The conserved phenylalanine or tryptophan is not found at the CDR3 terminus, so this likely reflects a read error. The genes are TRBV12-3 or TRBV12-4 and TRBJ2-1; 8 bases are shared with TRBD2. The CDR3 is 16 amino acids. CDR3 residues: CASILHTSGSYNEQFS. The CDR3 DNA follows: TGTGCCAGCATTTTACATACTAGCGGCTCCTACAATGAGCAGTTCTCC.

Ten or more counts support this clone. The chain employs TRBV7-8 and TRBJ2-7; 12 bases are shared with TRBD2. CDR3 length: 14 amino acids. CDR1 and CDR2 from the germline V gene are SGHVS and FQNEAQ. With 6 bases clipped from V and 6 bases from J, the junction kept 6 bases outside the gene matches. The CDR3 DNA follows: TGTGCCAGCAGTCCTGGGACTAGCGGGTCCGAGCAGTACTTC. It codes for CASSPGTSGSEQYF.

This clone was detected ten times or more. The rearrangement uses TRBV5-4 and TRBJ2-3, with TRBD1 matching over 7 bases. Germline assignment: CDR1 SGHNT and CDR2 YYREEE (reference sequence). The CDR3 consists of 14 residues. V was clipped by 3 bases and J by 0 bases; unmatched bases: 1. The DNA for the CDR3 is TGTGCCAGCAGCTCGGGACAGAGCACAGATACGCAGTATTTT. Translation: CASSSGQSTDTQYF.

This clone was seen ten or more times. The rearrangement uses TRBV27 and TRBJ2-7; 7 nucleotides match TRBD1. This CDR3 spans 15 amino acids. Germline lookup yields CDR1 MNHEY and CDR2 SMNVEV (reference sequence). Losses at the gene ends were 5 bases for V and 2 bases for J; bases not matched to a gene: 9. The CDR3 sequence: CASSNWDRGTYEQYF. In DNA form, the CDR3 reads TGTGCCAGCAGTAACTGGGACAGAGGCACCTACGAGCAGTACTTC.